The entry that follows covers one T cell receptor (beta chain) sequence. Clones were sequenced by immunoSEQ multiplex PCR, and TCRdb holds only the in-frame ones, with some missing. The sample has about 89,000 clones, roughly 86% seen once; the top ten hold over 5%. The V end was cut by 0 bases, the J end by 1 base, with 7 bases between. Germline V gene lookup returns CDR1 SGHNT and CDR2 YENEEA. CDR3 size: 14 residues. The sample originates from a study of OX40 agonist ivuxolimab in advanced cancers. Whole-study context: Ivuxolimab is a fully human IgG2 antibody that activates OX40 (CD134).

The sequence derives from an adult with an advanced solid tumor such as melanoma, head and neck, liver or kidney cancer. The chain links TRBV11-3 to TRBJ2-7, with D hard to call. Specimen: CD4+ or CD8+ T cells sorted from blood, collected in a trial of the OX40 agonist ivuxolimab. The CDR3 loop reads CASSLEGISYEQYF. The CDR3, as DNA: TGTGCCAGCAGCTTAGAAGGGATTTCCTACGAGCAGTACTTC. The full variable domain, completed using reference TRBV11-3 and TRBJ2-7, is EAGVVQSPRYKIIEKKQPVAFWCNPISGHNTLYWYLQNLGQGPELLIRYENEEAVDDSQLPKDRFSAERLKGVDSTLKIQPAELGDSAVYLCASSLEGISYEQYFGPGTRLTVT.